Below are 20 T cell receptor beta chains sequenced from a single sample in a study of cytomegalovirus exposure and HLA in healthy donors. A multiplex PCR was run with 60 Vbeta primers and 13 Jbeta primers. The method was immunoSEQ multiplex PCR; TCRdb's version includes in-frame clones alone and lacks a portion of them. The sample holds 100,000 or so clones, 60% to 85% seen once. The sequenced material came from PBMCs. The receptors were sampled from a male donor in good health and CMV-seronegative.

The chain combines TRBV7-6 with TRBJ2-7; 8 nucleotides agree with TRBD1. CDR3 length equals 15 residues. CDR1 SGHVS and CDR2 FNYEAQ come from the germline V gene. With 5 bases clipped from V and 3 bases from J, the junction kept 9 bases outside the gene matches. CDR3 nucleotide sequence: TGTGCCAGCAGCCCAACGGACAGGGATGGCTACGAGCAGTACTTC. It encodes CASSPTDRDGYEQYF.

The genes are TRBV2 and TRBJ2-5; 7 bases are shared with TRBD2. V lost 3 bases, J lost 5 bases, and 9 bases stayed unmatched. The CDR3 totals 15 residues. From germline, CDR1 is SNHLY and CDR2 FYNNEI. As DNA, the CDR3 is TGTGCCAGCAGTGATAGGGCAGGGCGGGGGGAGACCCAGTACTTC. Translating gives CASSDRAGRGETQYF.

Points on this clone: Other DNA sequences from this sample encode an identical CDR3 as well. The CDR3 bases are TGTGCCAGCAGCTCAGGGACTAGCGGGAGCGACGAGCAGTACTTC. Protein product: CASSSGTSGSDEQYF. V is TRBV11-3 and J is TRBJ2-7; TRBD2 matches at 14 bases. The CDR3 is made up of 15 amino acids. V gave up 4 bases and J gave up 5 bases; unmatched junction bases: 4. From germline, CDR1 is SGHNT and CDR2 YENEEA.

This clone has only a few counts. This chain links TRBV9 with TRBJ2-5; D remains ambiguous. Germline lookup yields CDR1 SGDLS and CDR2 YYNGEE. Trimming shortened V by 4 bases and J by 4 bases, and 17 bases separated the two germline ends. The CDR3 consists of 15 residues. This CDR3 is CASSPHPGPRETQYF. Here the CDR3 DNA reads TGTGCCAGCAGCCCCCATCCGGGTCCTCGAGAGACCCAGTACTTC.

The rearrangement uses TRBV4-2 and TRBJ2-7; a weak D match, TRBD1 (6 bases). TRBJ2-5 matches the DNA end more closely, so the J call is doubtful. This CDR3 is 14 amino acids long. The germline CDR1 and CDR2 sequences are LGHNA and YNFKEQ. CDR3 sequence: CASSQEGQPETQYF. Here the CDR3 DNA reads TGTGCCAGCAGCCAAGAAGGACAGCCAGAGACCCAGTACTTC.

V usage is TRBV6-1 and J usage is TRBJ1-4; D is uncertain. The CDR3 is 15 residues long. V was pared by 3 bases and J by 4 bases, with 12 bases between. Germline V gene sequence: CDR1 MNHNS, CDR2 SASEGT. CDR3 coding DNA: TGTGCCAGCAGTGAGATCCGGACTCTTAATGAAAAACTGTTTTTT. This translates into CASSEIRTLNEKLFF.

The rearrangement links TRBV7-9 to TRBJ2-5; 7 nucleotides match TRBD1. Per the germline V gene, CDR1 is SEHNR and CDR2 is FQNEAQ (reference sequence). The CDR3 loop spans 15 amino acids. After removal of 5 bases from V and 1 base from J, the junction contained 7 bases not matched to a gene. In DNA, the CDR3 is TGTGCCAGCAGCCCGGTGGGGACAGTCCAAGAGACCCAGTACTTC. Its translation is CASSPVGTVQETQYF.

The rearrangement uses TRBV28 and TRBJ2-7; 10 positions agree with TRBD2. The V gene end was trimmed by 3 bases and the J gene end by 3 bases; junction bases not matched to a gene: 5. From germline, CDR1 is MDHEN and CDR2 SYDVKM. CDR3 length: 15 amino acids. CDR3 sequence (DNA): TGTGCCAGCAGTTTCGCTAGCGGGAGAGGCTACGAGCAGTACTTC. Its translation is CASSFASGRGYEQYF. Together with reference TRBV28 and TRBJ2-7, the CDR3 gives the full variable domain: DVKVTQSSRYLVKRTGEKVFLECVQDMDHENMFWYRQDPGLGLRLIYFSYDVKMKEKGDIPEGYSVSREKKERFSLILESASTNQTSMYLCASSFASGRGYEQYFGPGTRLTVT.

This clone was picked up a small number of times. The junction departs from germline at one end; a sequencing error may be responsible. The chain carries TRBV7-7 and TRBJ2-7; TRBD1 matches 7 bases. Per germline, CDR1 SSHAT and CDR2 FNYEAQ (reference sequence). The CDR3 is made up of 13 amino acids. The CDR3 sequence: CASSWDRSNEQYF. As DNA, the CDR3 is TGTGCTAGCAGCTGGGACAGAAGTAACGAGCAGTACTTC. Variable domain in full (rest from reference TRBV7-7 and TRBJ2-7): GAGVSQSPRYKVTKRGQDVTLRCDPISSHATLYWYQQALGQGPEFLTYFNYEAQPDKSGLPSDRFSAERPEGSISTLTIQRTEQRDSAMYRCASSWDRSNEQYFGPGTRLTVT.

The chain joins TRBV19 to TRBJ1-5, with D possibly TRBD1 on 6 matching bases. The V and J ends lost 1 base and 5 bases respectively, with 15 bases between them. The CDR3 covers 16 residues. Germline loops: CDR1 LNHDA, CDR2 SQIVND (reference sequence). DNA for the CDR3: TGTGCCAGTAGTATAGCTCCAGGGGCGAACTATCAGCCCCAGCATTTT. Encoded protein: CASSIAPGANYQPQHF. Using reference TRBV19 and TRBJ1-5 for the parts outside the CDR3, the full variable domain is DGGITQSPKYLFRKEGQNVTLSCEQNLNHDAMYWYRQDPGQGLRLIYYSQIVNDFQKGDIAEGYSVSREKKESFPLTVTSAQKNPTAFYLCASSIAPGANYQPQHFGDGTRLSIL.

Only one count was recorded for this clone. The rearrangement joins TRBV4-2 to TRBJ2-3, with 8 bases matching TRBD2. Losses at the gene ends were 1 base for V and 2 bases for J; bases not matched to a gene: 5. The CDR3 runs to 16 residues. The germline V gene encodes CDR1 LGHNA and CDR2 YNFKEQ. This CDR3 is CASSQAVAGYTDTQYF. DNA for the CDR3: TGTGCCAGCAGCCAAGCCGTAGCGGGGTACACAGATACGCAGTATTTT.

CDR3 bases: TGTGCCAGCAGTTTGTCGGGAACTAATGAAAAACTGTTTTTT. This codes for CASSLSGTNEKLFF. This chain uses TRBV28 with TRBJ1-4; D gene ambiguous. CDR3 length equals 14 residues. In germline, CDR1 is MDHEN, CDR2 SYDVKM. V was cut by 3 bases and J by 1 base, with 6 bases left in between.

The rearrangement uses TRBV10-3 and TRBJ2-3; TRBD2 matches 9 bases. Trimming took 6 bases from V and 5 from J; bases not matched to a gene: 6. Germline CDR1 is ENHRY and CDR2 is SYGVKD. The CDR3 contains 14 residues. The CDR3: CAIRGLAREDTQYF. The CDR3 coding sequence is TGTGCCATCAGAGGACTAGCGAGAGAAGATACGCAGTATTTT.

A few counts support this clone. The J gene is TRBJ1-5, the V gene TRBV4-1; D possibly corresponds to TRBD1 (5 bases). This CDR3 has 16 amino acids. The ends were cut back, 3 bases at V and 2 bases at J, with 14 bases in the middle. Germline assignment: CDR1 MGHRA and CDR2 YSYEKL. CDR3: CASSQGLTQGNQPQHF. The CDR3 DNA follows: TGCGCCAGCAGCCAGGGACTCACCCAGGGCAATCAGCCCCAGCATTTT.

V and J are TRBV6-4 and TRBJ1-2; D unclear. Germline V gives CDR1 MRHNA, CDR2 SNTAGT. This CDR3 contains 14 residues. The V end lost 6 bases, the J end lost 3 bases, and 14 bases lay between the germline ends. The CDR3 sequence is CASRREATDYGYTF. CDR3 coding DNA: TGTGCCAGCAGGCGGGAGGCGACCGACTATGGCTACACCTTC.

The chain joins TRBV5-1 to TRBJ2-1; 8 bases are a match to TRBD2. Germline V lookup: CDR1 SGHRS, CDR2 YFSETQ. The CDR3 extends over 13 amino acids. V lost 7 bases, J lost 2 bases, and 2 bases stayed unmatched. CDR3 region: CASRSGAYNEQFF. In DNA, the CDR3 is TGCGCCAGCCGTAGCGGGGCCTACAATGAGCAGTTCTTC.

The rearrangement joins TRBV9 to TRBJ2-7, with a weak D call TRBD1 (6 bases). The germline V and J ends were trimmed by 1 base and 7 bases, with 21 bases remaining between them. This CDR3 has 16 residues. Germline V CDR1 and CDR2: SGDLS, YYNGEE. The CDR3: CASSVRGGSSRMEQYF. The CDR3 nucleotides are TGTGCCAGCAGCGTACGAGGGGGATCCTCGAGAATGGAGCAGTACTTC.

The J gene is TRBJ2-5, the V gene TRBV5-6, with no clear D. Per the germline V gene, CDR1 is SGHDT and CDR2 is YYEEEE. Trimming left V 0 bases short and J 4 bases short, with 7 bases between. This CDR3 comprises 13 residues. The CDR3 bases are TGTGCCAGCAGCTTGGCCATGTCAGAGACCCAGTACTTC. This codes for CASSLAMSETQYF.

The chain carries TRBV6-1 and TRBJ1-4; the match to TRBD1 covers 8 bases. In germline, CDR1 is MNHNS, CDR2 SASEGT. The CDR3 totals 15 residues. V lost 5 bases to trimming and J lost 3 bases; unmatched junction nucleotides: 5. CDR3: CASSSPDRANEKLFF. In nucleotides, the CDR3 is TGTGCCAGCAGTTCTCCGGACAGGGCTAATGAAAAACTGTTTTTT.

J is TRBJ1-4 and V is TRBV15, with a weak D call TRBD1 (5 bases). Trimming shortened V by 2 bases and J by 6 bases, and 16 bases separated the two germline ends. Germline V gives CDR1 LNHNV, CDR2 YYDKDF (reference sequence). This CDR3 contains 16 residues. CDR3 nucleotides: TGTGCCACCAGCAGATCCCATGGAGGGGACTATGAAAAACTGTTTTTT. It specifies CATSRSHGGDYEKLFF.